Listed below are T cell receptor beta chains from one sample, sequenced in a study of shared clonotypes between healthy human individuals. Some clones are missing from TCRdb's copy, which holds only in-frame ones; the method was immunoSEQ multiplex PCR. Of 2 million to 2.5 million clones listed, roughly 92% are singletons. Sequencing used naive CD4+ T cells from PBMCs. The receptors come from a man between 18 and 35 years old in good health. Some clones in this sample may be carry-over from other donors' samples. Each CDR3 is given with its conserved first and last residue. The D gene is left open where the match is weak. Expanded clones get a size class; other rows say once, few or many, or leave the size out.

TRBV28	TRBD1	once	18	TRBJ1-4	CASSLNRDSYATNEKLFF	TGTGCCAGCAGCTTAAACCGGGACAGTTATGCAACTAATGAAAAACTGTTTTTT
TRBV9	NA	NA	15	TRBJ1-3	CASSPHNGGGNTIYF	TGTGCCAGCAGCCCTCACAATGGAGGTGGAAACACCATATATTTT
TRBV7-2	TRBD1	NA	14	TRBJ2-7	CASSRSGQFNEQYF	TGTGCCAGCAGCCGCTCGGGACAGTTTAACGAGCAGTACTTC
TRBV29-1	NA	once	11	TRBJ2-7	CSVGTAYEQYF	TGCAGCGTTGGTACGGCTTACGAGCAGTACTTC
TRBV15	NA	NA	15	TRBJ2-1	CATRKDRVSYNEQFF	TGTGCCACCAGGAAGGACAGAGTCTCCTACAATGAGCAGTTCTTC
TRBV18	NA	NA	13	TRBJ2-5	CASSPPGGETQYF	TGTGCCAGCTCACCACCCGGGGGAGAGACCCAGTACTTC
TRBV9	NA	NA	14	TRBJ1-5	CASSVAAGSQPQHF	TGTGCCAGCAGCGTAGCAGCAGGGAGTCAGCCCCAGCATTTT
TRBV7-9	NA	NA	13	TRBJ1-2	CASSSPEPYGYTF	TGTGCCAGCAGCTCGCCTGAACCTTATGGCTACACCTTC
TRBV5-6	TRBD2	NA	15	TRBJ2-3	CASSLRTSGTDTQYF	TGTGCCAGCAGCCTCCGGACTAGCGGCACAGATACGCAGTATTTT
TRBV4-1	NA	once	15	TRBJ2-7	CASSQETALAYEQYF	TGCGCCAGCAGCCAAGAGACGGCGCTCGCCTACGAGCAGTACTTC
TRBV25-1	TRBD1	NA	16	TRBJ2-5	CASSESGTVGRETQYF	TGTGCCAGCAGTGAATCGGGGACAGTGGGACGAGAGACCCAGTACTTC
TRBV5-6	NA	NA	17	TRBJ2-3	CASSLEGDRQLTDTQYF	TGTGCCAGCAGCTTGGAGGGTGACCGTCAACTCACAGATACGCAGTATTTT
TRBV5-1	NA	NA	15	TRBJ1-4	CASSLGQVLNEKLFF	TGCGCCAGCAGCTTGGGACAGGTACTAAATGAAAAACTGTTTTTT
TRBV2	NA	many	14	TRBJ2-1	CASRLADRGNEQFF	TGTGCCAGCAGATTGGCGGATAGGGGTAATGAGCAGTTCTTC
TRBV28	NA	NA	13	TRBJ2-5	CASSPLEGETQYF	TGTGCCAGCAGTCCGCTTGAGGGAGAGACCCAGTACTTC
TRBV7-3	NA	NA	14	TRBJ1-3	CASSAGTFGNTIYF	TGTGCCAGCAGCGCCGGGACCTTTGGAAACACCATATATTTT
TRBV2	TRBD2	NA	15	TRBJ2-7	CASSQLAGVGGEQYF	TGTGCCAGCAGCCAACTAGCGGGGGTTGGAGGAGAGCAGTACTTC
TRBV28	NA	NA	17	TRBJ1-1	CASSTSMVYVVYTEAFF	TGTGCCAGCAGTACCTCAATGGTGTACGTCGTGTACACTGAAGCTTTCTTT
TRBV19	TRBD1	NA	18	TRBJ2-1	CASSSPRAGTGVINEQFF	TGTGCCAGTAGTAGCCCTCGCGCCGGGACAGGGGTAATCAATGAGCAGTTCTTC
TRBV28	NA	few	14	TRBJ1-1	CASSLRSANTEAFF	TGTGCCAGCAGTTTACGGTCAGCGAACACTGAAGCTTTCTTT
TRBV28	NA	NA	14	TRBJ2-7	CASSQLAIPYEQYF	TGTGCCAGCAGTCAGCTAGCGATCCCCTACGAGCAGTACTTC
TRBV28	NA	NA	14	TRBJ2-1	CASRGLYTHNEQFF	TGTGCCAGCAGGGGTCTATACACCCACAATGAGCAGTTCTTC
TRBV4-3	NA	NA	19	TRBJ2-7	CASSQEGVSGSGPSYEQYF	TGCGCCAGCAGCCAAGAGGGAGTTAGTGGGAGTGGTCCCTCCTACGAGCAGTACTTC
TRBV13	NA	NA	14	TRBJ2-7	CASSVGLGGYEQYF	TGTGCCAGCAGCGTGGGACTGGGGGGTTACGAGCAGTACTTC
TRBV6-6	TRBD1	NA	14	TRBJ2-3	CASSVGTDGDTQYF	TGTGCCAGCAGTGTTGGGACAGATGGAGATACGCAGTATTTT
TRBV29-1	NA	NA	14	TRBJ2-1	CSVDGSGSYNEQFF	TGCAGCGTTGATGGGTCAGGGTCCTACAATGAGCAGTTCTTC
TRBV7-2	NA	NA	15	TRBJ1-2	CASSPGTLLNYGYTF	TGTGCCAGCAGCCCCGGGACACTTTTAAACTATGGCTACACCTTC
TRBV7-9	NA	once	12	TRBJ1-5	CASSLGSQPQHF	TGTGCCAGCAGCCTCGGGAGTCAGCCCCAGCATTTT
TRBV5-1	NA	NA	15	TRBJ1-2	CASSFVLGANYGYTF	TGCGCCAGCAGCTTTGTTCTGGGGGCGAACTATGGCTACACCTTC
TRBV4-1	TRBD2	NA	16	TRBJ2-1	CASSRLTSGRINEQFF	TGCGCCAGCAGCCGGTTGACTAGCGGGAGAATTAATGAGCAGTTCTTC
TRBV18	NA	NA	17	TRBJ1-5	CASSPPGSQGGNQPQHF	TGTGCCAGCTCACCACCGGGTTCACAGGGTGGCAATCAGCCCCAGCATTTT
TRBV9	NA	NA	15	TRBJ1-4	CASSFQAVKSEKLFF	TGTGCCAGCAGCTTCCAGGCGGTTAAGAGTGAAAAACTGTTTTTT
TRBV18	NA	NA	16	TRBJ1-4	CASSPNRDATNEKLFF	TGTGCCAGCTCACCAAATAGGGACGCAACTAATGAAAAACTGTTTTTT
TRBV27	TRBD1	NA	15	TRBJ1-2	CASSIREGAAYGYTF	TGTGCCAGCAGTATCAGGGAGGGGGCGGCCTATGGCTACACCTTC
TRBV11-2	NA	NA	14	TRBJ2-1	CASSPDQRFNEQFF	TGTGCCAGCAGCCCAGATCAAAGGTTTAATGAGCAGTTCTTC
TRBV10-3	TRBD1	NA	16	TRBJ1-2	CAISDPAGQGASGYTF	TGTGCCATCAGTGATCCCGCCGGACAGGGGGCATCTGGCTACACCTTC
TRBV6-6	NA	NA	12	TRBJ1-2	CASSKLSGGYTF	TGTGCCAGCAGCAAACTTTCGGGGGGCTACACCTTC
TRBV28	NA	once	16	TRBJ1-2	CASSQESRVTNYGYTF	TGTGCCAGCAGCCAAGAATCCAGGGTCACGAACTATGGCTACACCTTC
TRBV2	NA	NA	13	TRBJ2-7	CASTRDRGYEQYF	TGTGCCAGCACCAGGGACCGAGGCTACGAGCAGTACTTC
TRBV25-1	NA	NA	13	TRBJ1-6	CASSERIYSPLHF	TGTGCCAGCAGTGAACGCATATATTCACCCCTCCACTTT
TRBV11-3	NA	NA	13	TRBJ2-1	CASSLNSYNEQFF	TGTGCCAGCAGCTTAAACAGCTACAATGAGCAGTTCTTC
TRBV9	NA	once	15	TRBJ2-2	CASSSSGTNAGELFF	TGTGCCAGCAGCTCCTCCGGGACAAATGCCGGGGAGCTGTTTTTT
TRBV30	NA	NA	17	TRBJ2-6	CAWSSGVGSSGANVLTF	TGTGCCTGGAGTTCAGGGGTCGGGAGCTCTGGGGCCAACGTCCTGACTTTC
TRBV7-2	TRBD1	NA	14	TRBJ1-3	CASSRGQGVDTIYF	TGTGCCAGCAGCCGCGGACAGGGGGTAGACACCATATATTTT
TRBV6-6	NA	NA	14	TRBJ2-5	CASSLGQTVETQYF	TGTGCCAGCAGTCTTGGACAGACGGTAGAGACCCAGTACTTC
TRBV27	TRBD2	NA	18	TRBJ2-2	CASSLSVRLAGYTGELFF	TGTGCCAGCAGTTTATCGGTTCGACTAGCGGGGTACACCGGGGAGCTGTTTTTT
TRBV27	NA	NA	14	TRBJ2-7	CASSLKESSYEQYF	TGTGCCAGCAGCCTCAAGGAGAGCTCCTACGAGCAGTACTTC
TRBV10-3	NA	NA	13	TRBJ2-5	CAITAEGQETQYF	TGTGCCATCACGGCAGAGGGACAAGAGACCCAGTACTTC
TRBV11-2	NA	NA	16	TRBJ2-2	CASSRGGGPNTGELFF	TGTGCCAGCAGCCGGGGTGGCGGGCCCAACACCGGGGAGCTGTTTTTT
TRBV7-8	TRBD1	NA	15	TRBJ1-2	CASSYGTGAKHGYTF	TGTGCCAGCAGCTACGGGACAGGGGCAAAACATGGCTACACCTTC
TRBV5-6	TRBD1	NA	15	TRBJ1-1	CASSGRTGGIAEAFF	TGTGCCAGCAGCGGTAGGACAGGGGGAATAGCTGAAGCTTTCTTT